This TCR beta chain was captured in a study of long-term antiretroviral therapy in people with HIV. About the research overall: The earliest specimens came about a decade ahead of the 2015 immediate-ART recommendation. Findings of the study overall: In samples taken after ART, diversity increased but remained below transplant donor control levels. Therapy changes, viral resistance and ART adherence were not documented in the available data.

V was clipped by 2 bases and J by 1 base, with 7 bases between them. CDR1 is SGHDT, CDR2 YYEEEE, per germline. The CDR3 has 14 amino acids. Cryopreserved PBMC, at about 0.9-10 million per sample, were present before DNA extraction. A remark on this clone: The antigen remains unidentified.

The run of the v3.0 immunoSEQ assay was at survey level. Sequencing used immunoSEQ multiplex PCR; TCRdb keeps in-frame clones, though not all of them. The sample records about 33,000 clones, roughly 95% being singletons. The sample here was unsorted PBMCs, taken roughly 6.9 years after starting antiretroviral therapy. The clonotype comes from a man aged 25-45 years with HIV. This rearrangement joins TRBV5-6 to TRBJ1-5; maybe TRBD1 (5 bases). Here the CDR3 DNA reads TGTGCCAGCAGCTTCTGGGGCAGCAATCAGCCCCAGCATTTT. Protein: CASSFWGSNQPQHF. Full variable domain (rest looked up from reference TRBV5-6 and TRBJ1-5): DAGVTQSPTHLIKTRGQQVTLRCSPKSGHDTVSWYQQALGQGPQFIFQYYEEEERQRGNFPDRFSGHQFPNYSSELNVNALLLGDSALYLCASSFWGSNQPQHFGDGTRLSIL.